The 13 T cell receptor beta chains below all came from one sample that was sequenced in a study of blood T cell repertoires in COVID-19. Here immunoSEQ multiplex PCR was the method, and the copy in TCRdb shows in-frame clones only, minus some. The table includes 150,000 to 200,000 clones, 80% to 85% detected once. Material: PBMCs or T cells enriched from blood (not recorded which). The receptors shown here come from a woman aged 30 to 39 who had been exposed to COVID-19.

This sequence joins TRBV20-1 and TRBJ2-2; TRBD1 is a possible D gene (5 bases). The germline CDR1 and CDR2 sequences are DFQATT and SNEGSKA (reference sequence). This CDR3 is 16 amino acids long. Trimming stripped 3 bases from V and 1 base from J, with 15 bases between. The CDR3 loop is CSASTGRGQNTGELFF. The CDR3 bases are TGCAGTGCTAGTACCGGTCGTGGACAGAACACCGGGGAGCTGTTTTTT.

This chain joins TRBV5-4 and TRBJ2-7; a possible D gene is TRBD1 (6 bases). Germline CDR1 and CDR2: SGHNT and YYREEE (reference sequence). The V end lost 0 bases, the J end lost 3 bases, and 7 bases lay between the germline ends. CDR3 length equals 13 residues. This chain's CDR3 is CASSLGGHYEQYF. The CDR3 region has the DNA TGTGCCAGCAGCTTGGGGGGGCACTACGAGCAGTACTTC. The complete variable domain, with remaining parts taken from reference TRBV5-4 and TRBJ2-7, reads ETGVTQSPTHLIKTRGQQVTLRCSSQSGHNTVSWYQQALGQGPQFIFQYYREEENGRGNFPPRFSGLQFPNYSSELNVNALELDDSALYLCASSLGGHYEQYFGPGTRLTVT.

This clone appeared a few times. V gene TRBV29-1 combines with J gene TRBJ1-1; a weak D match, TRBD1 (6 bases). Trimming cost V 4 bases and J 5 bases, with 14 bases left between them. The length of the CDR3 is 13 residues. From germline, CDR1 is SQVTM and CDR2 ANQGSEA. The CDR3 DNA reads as TGCAGCGTTGGGGGGGGCAGTAGGACTGAAGCTTTCTTT. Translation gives CSVGGGSRTEAFF.

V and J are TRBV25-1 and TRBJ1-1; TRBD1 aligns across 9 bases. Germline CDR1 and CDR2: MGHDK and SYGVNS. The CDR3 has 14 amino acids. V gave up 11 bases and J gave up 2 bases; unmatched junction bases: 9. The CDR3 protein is CASGQTGGNTEAFF. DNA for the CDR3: TGTGCCTCAGGACAGACAGGGGGAAACACTGAAGCTTTCTTT.

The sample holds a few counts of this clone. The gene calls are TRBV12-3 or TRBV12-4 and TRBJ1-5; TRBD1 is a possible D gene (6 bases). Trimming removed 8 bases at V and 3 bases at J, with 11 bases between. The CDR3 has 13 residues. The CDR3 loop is CASVRDTNQPQHF. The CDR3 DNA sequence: TGTGCCAGCGTCCGGGACACCAATCAGCCCCAGCATTTT.

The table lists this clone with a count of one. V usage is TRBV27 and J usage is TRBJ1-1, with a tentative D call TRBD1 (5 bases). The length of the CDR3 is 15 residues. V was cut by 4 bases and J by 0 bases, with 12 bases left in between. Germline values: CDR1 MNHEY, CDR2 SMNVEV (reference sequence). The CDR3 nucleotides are TGTGCCAGCAGTTCAAGGTCAGGGATGAACACTGAAGCTTTCTTT. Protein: CASSSRSGMNTEAFF.

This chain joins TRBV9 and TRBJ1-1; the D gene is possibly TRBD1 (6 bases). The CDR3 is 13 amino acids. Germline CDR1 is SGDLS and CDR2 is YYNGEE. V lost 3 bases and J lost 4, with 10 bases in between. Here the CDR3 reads CASSDGTPTEAFF. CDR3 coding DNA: TGTGCCAGCAGCGACGGGACACCCACTGAAGCTTTCTTT.

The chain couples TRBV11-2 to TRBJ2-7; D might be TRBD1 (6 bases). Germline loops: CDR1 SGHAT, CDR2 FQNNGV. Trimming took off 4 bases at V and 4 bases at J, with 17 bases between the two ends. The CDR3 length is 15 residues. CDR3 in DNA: TGTGCCAGCAGCTCTTACCTGACAGGAACTTACGAGCAGTACTTC. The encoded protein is CASSSYLTGTYEQYF.

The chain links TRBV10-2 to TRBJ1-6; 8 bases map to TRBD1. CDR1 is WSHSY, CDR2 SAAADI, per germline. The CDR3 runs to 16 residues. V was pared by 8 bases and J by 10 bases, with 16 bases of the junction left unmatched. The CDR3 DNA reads TGCGCCAGCCGAGAAGTCTACAGGGACAGGCGATCACCCCTCCACTTT. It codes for CASREVYRDRRSPLHF.

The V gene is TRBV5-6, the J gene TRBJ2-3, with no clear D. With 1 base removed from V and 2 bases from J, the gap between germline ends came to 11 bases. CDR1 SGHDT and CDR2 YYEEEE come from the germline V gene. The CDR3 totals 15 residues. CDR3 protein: CASSLWQINTDTQYF. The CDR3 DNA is TGTGCCAGCAGCTTGTGGCAGATAAACACAGATACGCAGTATTTT.

The CDR3 DNA follows: TGTGCCAGTAGTCTCACAAAACAGGTCTCGGGCTACACCTTC. This sequence encodes CASSLTKQVSGYTF. The chain has TRBV19 and TRBJ1-2; a weak D match, TRBD1 (5 bases). The germline V gene encodes CDR1 LNHDA and CDR2 SQIVND (reference sequence). The V end was cut by 5 bases, the J end by 8 bases, with 18 bases between. CDR3 length: 14 residues.

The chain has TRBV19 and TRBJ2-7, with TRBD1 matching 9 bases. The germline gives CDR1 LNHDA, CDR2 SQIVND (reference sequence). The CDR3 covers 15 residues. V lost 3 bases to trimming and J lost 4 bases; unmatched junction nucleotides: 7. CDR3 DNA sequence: TGTGCCAGTAGTATCCTCGGGACAGGGACATACGAGCAGTACTTC. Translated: CASSILGTGTYEQYF.

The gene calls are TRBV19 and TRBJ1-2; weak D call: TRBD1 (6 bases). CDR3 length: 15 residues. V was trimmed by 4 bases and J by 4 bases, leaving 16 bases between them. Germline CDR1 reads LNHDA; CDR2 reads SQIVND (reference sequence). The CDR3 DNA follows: TGTGCCAGTAGTACCCTAAGCGACAGGAGCTATGGCTACACCTTC. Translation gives CASSTLSDRSYGYTF.